The 8 T cell receptor beta chains given below trace back to one sample, sequenced in a study of blood T cell repertoires in COVID-19. Some clones are missing from TCRdb's copy, which holds only in-frame ones; the method was immunoSEQ multiplex PCR. The sample includes approximately 88,000 clones, roughly 84% of them seen just once. The specimen sequenced was peripheral blood. The source is a woman between 70 and 85 years old with acute or convalescent COVID-19.

This clone was picked up a small number of times. The chain employs TRBV5-1 and TRBJ1-4; D unresolved. The V gene's germline CDR1 is SGHRS and CDR2 YFSETQ. This CDR3 has 13 residues. The V end was cut by 4 bases, the J end by 10 bases, with 14 bases between. The CDR3 region is CASSPQGGRKLFF. CDR3 nucleotides: TGCGCCAGCAGCCCCCAAGGCGGCAGAAAACTGTTTTTT.

With regard to this clone: Relative to the germline gene, one junction end is altered; a read error may explain this. The chain combines TRBV27 with TRBJ1-6; perhaps TRBD1 as D (5 bases). This CDR3 contains 13 residues. The germline CDR1 and CDR2 sequences are MNHEY and SMNVEV (reference sequence). CDR3 in DNA: TGTGCCAGCAGTATCAGGGATAAGTCACCCCTCCACTTT. This sequence encodes CASSIRDKSPLHF.

The V and J genes are TRBV11-2 and TRBJ2-7; 9 bases align to TRBD1. The trim removed 5 bases at V and 7 bases at J, leaving 6 bases unmatched. This CDR3 is 13 amino acids long. From germline, CDR1 is SGHAT and CDR2 FQNNGV. CDR3 DNA: TGTGCCAGCAGCCGGGACAGGGAGCGGGAGCAGTACGTC. This sequence encodes CASSRDREREQYV.

V and J are TRBV18 and TRBJ2-7; 10 bases line up with TRBD2. This CDR3 is built from 20 residues. The V gene's germline CDR1 is KGHSH and CDR2 LQKENI. With V trimmed by 4 bases and J by 3 bases, 21 bases remained unmatched. The CDR3: CASSLQASSGRGPYSYEQYV. The CDR3 region has the DNA TGTGCCAGCTCACTACAAGCCTCTAGCGGGAGAGGCCCATACAGCTACGAGCAGTACGTC.

CDR3 sequence reads: CASSVGLGTSYGYTF. CDR3 bases: TGTGCCAGCAGCGTAGGCTTAGGGACAAGCTATGGCTACACCTTC. The J gene is TRBJ1-2, the V gene TRBV9, with D possibly being TRBD1 (6 bases). The CDR3 totals 15 residues. V dropped 0 bases and J dropped 4 bases, with 13 bases sitting between them. The germline V gene encodes CDR1 SGDLS and CDR2 YYNGEE.

This clone was recorded only once. V usage is TRBV3-1 (or the pseudogene TRBV3-2) and J usage is TRBJ1-4, with 7 positions matching TRBD1. Germline V gene sequence: CDR1 LGHDT, CDR2 YNNKEL (reference sequence). This CDR3 spans 15 amino acids. V lost 1 base, J lost 4 bases, and 3 bases stayed unmatched. DNA of the CDR3: TGTGCCAGCAGCCAAGCGAGGGACAGTAATGAAAAACTGTTTTTT. It encodes CASSQARDSNEKLFF.

The gene calls are TRBV24-1 and TRBJ2-5, with D possibly TRBD1 on 6 matching bases. V shed 9 bases and J shed 1 base, with 17 bases lying between them. The CDR3 consists of 15 residues. The germline V gene encodes CDR1 KGHDR and CDR2 SFDVKD. In DNA form, the CDR3 reads TGTGCCACCGGACACAGGGTGGGGGTCCAAGAGACCCAGTACTTC. Amino acids: CATGHRVGVQETQYF.

V gene TRBV4-3 combines with J gene TRBJ2-3; 10 nucleotides align to TRBD2. The CDR3 extends over 15 amino acids. J gave up 3 bases and V 7 bases, and 7 bases lay outside the gene matches. The germline gives CDR1 LGHNA, CDR2 YSLEER. For the CDR3, the DNA is TGCGCCAGCATCCCGACTAGCGGGTGTACAGATACGCAGTATTTT. It codes for CASIPTSGCTDTQYF.